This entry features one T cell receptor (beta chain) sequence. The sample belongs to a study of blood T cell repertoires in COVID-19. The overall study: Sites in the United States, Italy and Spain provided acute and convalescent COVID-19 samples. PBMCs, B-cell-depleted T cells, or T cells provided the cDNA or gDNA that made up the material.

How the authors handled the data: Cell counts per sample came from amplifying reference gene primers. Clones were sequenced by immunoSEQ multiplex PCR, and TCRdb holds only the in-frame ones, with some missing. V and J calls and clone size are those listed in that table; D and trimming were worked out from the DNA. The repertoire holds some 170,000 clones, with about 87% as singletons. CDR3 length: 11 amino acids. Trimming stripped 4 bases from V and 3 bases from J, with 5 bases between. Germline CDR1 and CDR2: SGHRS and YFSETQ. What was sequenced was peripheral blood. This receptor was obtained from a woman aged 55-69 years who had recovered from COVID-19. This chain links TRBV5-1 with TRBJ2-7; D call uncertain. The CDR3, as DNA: TGCGCCAGCAGCCCCGGCTACGAGCAGTACTTC. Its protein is CASSPGYEQYF.